A selection of T cell receptor beta chains follows, all from one sample in a study of blood T cell repertoires in COVID-19. Profiling relied on immunoSEQ multiplex PCR, and the TCRdb table lists in-frame clones only, not all of them. Here the sample spans 130,000 to 150,000 clones, more than 70% being singletons. Sequencing was performed on peripheral blood. The source of these receptors is a human donor in a cohort sampled during active COVID-19. Both conserved end residues are part of each CDR3. Fields, in order: J gene, V gene, clone size, D gene, CDR3 protein, CDR3 DNA. A D gene is named only where the DNA matches it firmly. Not all rows give a size; the values are once, few, many and, for expanded clones, a class.

j_gene: TRBJ2-7
v_gene: TRBV5-1
abundance: .
d_gene: .
CDR3aa: CASSPRGGNWGEQYF
CDR3nt: TGCGCCAGCAGCCCTAGGGGGGGTAATTGGGGTGAGCAGTACTTC

j_gene: TRBJ1-1
v_gene: TRBV6-1
abundance: .
d_gene: .
CDR3aa: CASSELVGMNTEAFF
CDR3nt: TGTGCCAGCAGTGAACTGGTCGGGATGAACACTGAAGCTTTCTTT

j_gene: TRBJ2-7
v_gene: TRBV15
abundance: .
d_gene: TRBD2
CDR3aa: CATSRRLAGWYEQYF
CDR3nt: TGTGCCACCAGCAGACGACTAGCGGGGTGGTACGAGCAGTACTTC

j_gene: TRBJ2-2
v_gene: TRBV4-3
abundance: .
d_gene: .
CDR3aa: CASSQEIGITGELFF
CDR3nt: TGCGCCAGCAGCCAAGAAATTGGCATCACCGGGGAGCTGTTTTTT

j_gene: TRBJ2-3
v_gene: TRBV5-8
abundance: .
d_gene: TRBD2
CDR3aa: CASSPLAGGTDTQYF
CDR3nt: TGTGCCAGCAGCCCGCTAGCGGGGGGCACAGATACGCAGTATTTT

j_gene: TRBJ2-1
v_gene: TRBV6-5
abundance: .
d_gene: .
CDR3aa: CASSYSASRPYNEQFF
CDR3nt: TGTGCCAGCAGTTACTCAGCATCGCGGCCCTACAATGAGCAGTTCTTC

j_gene: TRBJ2-7
v_gene: TRBV12-3/TRBV12-4
abundance: .
d_gene: TRBD1
CDR3aa: CAPRRTGLYEQYF
CDR3nt: TGTGCCCCCCGGAGGACAGGGCTCTACGAGCAGTACTTC

j_gene: TRBJ2-7
v_gene: TRBV6-5
abundance: .
d_gene: .
CDR3aa: CASTSQGSEQYF
CDR3nt: TGTGCCAGCACCTCACAGGGAAGCGAGCAGTACTTC

j_gene: TRBJ1-2
v_gene: TRBV5-1
abundance: .
d_gene: TRBD1
CDR3aa: CASSLGPGQSTYGYTF
CDR3nt: TGCGCCAGCAGCTTGGGACCGGGACAGTCTACCTATGGCTACACCTTC

j_gene: TRBJ1-6
v_gene: TRBV2
abundance: once
d_gene: .
CDR3aa: CASSIQGLNSPLHF
CDR3nt: TGTGCCAGCAGCATCCAGGGACTTAATTCACCCCTCCACTTT

j_gene: TRBJ1-2
v_gene: TRBV5-6
abundance: .
d_gene: .
CDR3aa: CASSPGANYGYTF
CDR3nt: TGTGCCAGCAGCCCCGGGGCTAACTATGGCTACACCTTC